Listed below are T cell receptor beta chains from one sample, sequenced in a study of radiotherapy plus CTLA-4 blockade in lung cancer. Sequencing used immunoSEQ multiplex PCR; TCRdb keeps in-frame clones, though not all of them. The sample lists around 56,000 clones, approximately 80% occurring once. Sequencing used peripheral blood, obtained from a patient treated with radiotherapy plus ipilimumab. The receptors come from a human donor with non-small cell lung cancer who had a complete response to radiotherapy plus ipilimumab. CDR3s include the opening cysteine and the closing phenylalanine or tryptophan. Fields, in order: D gene, V gene, clone size, J gene, CDR3 DNA, CDR3 protein. The D gene is left open where the match is weak. Clone size is not always given. Where it is, it says once, few, many or a class for expanded clones.

d_call: .; v_call: TRBV5-4; clone_size: .; j_call: TRBJ1-1; cdr3_nt: TGTGCCAGCAGCTCCCCGAGGAGAGACACTGAAGCTTTCTTT; cdr3_aa: CASSSPRRDTEAFF
d_call: .; v_call: TRBV7-2; clone_size: .; j_call: TRBJ1-1; cdr3_nt: TGTGCCAGCAGCTTAGTATCCGTGAACACTGAAGCTTTCTTT; cdr3_aa: CASSLVSVNTEAFF
d_call: .; v_call: TRBV6-1; clone_size: few; j_call: TRBJ1-5; cdr3_nt: TGTGCCAGCAGAGAACAGGGTAGAGCATCCAATCAGCCCCAGCATTTT; cdr3_aa: CASREQGRASNQPQHF
d_call: TRBD1; v_call: TRBV2; clone_size: .; j_call: TRBJ2-4; cdr3_nt: TGTGCCAGCAGACCACAGGGGGCGGTAGGATCAGGGACCAAAAACATTCAGTACTTC; cdr3_aa: CASRPQGAVGSGTKNIQYF
d_call: .; v_call: TRBV30; clone_size: .; j_call: TRBJ1-3; cdr3_nt: TGTGCCTGGGCGGCGGGAGCGACAGGCTTCTCTGGAAACACCATATATTTT; cdr3_aa: CAWAAGATGFSGNTIYF
d_call: .; v_call: TRBV11-3; clone_size: .; j_call: TRBJ1-3; cdr3_nt: TGTGCCAGCAGCCCCCGGGATTCTGGAAACACCATATATTTT; cdr3_aa: CASSPRDSGNTIYF
d_call: TRBD1; v_call: TRBV19; clone_size: .; j_call: TRBJ1-5; cdr3_nt: TGTGCCAGTAGTCCGCGGACAGGGGGTAATCAGCCCCAGCATTTT; cdr3_aa: CASSPRTGGNQPQHF
d_call: TRBD1; v_call: TRBV7-7; clone_size: .; j_call: TRBJ2-2; cdr3_nt: TGTGCTAGCAGCTACAGGGGTACCGGGGAGCTGTTTTTT; cdr3_aa: CASSYRGTGELFF
d_call: TRBD1; v_call: TRBV19; clone_size: once; j_call: TRBJ2-3; cdr3_nt: TGTGCCAGTAGTATCGGTCGGGCAGGGGGCTCGGATACGCAGTATTTT; cdr3_aa: CASSIGRAGGSDTQYF
d_call: .; v_call: TRBV5-5; clone_size: .; j_call: TRBJ2-1; cdr3_nt: TGTGCCAGCAGCTTGGACAGGGATTCCTACAATGAGCAGTTCTTC; cdr3_aa: CASSLDRDSYNEQFF
d_call: TRBD1; v_call: TRBV10-3; clone_size: many; j_call: TRBJ1-2; cdr3_nt: TGTGCCATCAGTGCGACAGGGAACTATGGCTACACCTTC; cdr3_aa: CAISATGNYGYTF
d_call: .; v_call: TRBV6-5; clone_size: .; j_call: TRBJ2-1; cdr3_nt: TGTGCCAGCAGTTACTCTAGCTCCTACAATGAGCAGTTCTTC; cdr3_aa: CASSYSSSYNEQFF
d_call: TRBD1; v_call: TRBV5-1; clone_size: few; j_call: TRBJ2-2; cdr3_nt: TGCGCCAGCAGCCGGACAGGGGGTAATCCGGGGACCGGGGAGCTGTTTTTT; cdr3_aa: CASSRTGGNPGTGELFF
d_call: .; v_call: TRBV4-1; clone_size: .; j_call: TRBJ1-2; cdr3_nt: TGCGCCAGCAGCTCCTCGTTAGTCTATGGCTACACCTTC; cdr3_aa: CASSSSLVYGYTF
d_call: TRBD1; v_call: TRBV5-8; clone_size: .; j_call: TRBJ1-3; cdr3_nt: TGTGCCAGCAGTCTGACAGGGTTCCCTGGAAACACCATATATTTT; cdr3_aa: CASSLTGFPGNTIYF
d_call: .; v_call: TRBV5-5; clone_size: .; j_call: TRBJ1-2; cdr3_nt: TGTGCCAGCAGCGCAGAGGGGGGGCGAGGCTACACCTTC; cdr3_aa: CASSAEGGRGYTF
d_call: TRBD1; v_call: TRBV7-9; clone_size: few; j_call: TRBJ1-1; cdr3_nt: TGTGCCAGCAGCTACGGCCGGGACAGGTTGGGTACGCGGAACAATGAAGCTTTCTTT; cdr3_aa: CASSYGRDRLGTRNNEAFF
d_call: .; v_call: TRBV30; clone_size: .; j_call: TRBJ2-5; cdr3_nt: TGTGCCTGGAGTGTAGTACAACACCAAGAGACCCAGTACTTC; cdr3_aa: CAWSVVQHQETQYF
d_call: TRBD2; v_call: TRBV7-2; clone_size: .; j_call: TRBJ2-3; cdr3_nt: TGTGCCAGCAGCTTAGCGGGGACTAGTGTAGGCACAGATACGCAGTATTTT; cdr3_aa: CASSLAGTSVGTDTQYF
d_call: TRBD2; v_call: TRBV7-2; clone_size: .; j_call: TRBJ2-3; cdr3_nt: TGTGCCAGCAGCTTAGCCCGGTCCGGGAGGGTGTCAGATACGCAGTATTTT; cdr3_aa: CASSLARSGRVSDTQYF
d_call: TRBD2; v_call: TRBV5-4; clone_size: once; j_call: TRBJ2-1; cdr3_nt: TGTGCCAGCAGCCACCCTAGCGGGAGAGAGGTCAATGAGCAGTTCTTC; cdr3_aa: CASSHPSGREVNEQFF
d_call: .; v_call: TRBV11-2; clone_size: .; j_call: TRBJ1-5; cdr3_nt: TGTGCCAGCAGCTTTGGTACAGGGACGGGCCAGCCCCAGCATTTT; cdr3_aa: CASSFGTGTGQPQHF
d_call: .; v_call: TRBV11-3; clone_size: .; j_call: TRBJ2-3; cdr3_nt: TGTGCCAGCAGCCGTGGCGGTCTAGCCCCTCATACGCAGTATTTT; cdr3_aa: CASSRGGLAPHTQYF
d_call: .; v_call: TRBV7-9; clone_size: .; j_call: TRBJ1-1; cdr3_nt: TGTGCCAGCAGCCTCCAGATGACAGGTATGAACACTGAAGCTTTCTTT; cdr3_aa: CASSLQMTGMNTEAFF
d_call: .; v_call: TRBV9; clone_size: .; j_call: TRBJ2-1; cdr3_nt: TGTGCCAGCAGCGTAGAAGCATTGAGAAGTGAGCAGTTCTTC; cdr3_aa: CASSVEALRSEQFF
d_call: .; v_call: TRBV18; clone_size: .; j_call: TRBJ1-1; cdr3_nt: TGTGCCAGCTCACCAAAAGGTGGGGGCCTGAACACTGAAGCTTTCTTT; cdr3_aa: CASSPKGGGLNTEAFF
d_call: .; v_call: TRBV29-1; clone_size: .; j_call: TRBJ1-1; cdr3_nt: TGCAGCGTAACCGTTGGGGTCCGGGGGACTGAAGCTTTCTTT; cdr3_aa: CSVTVGVRGTEAFF
d_call: .; v_call: TRBV7-8; clone_size: .; j_call: TRBJ1-5; cdr3_nt: TGTGCCAGCAGCTTAGGTGCACTCAATCAGCCCCAGCATTTT; cdr3_aa: CASSLGALNQPQHF
d_call: .; v_call: TRBV12-5; clone_size: .; j_call: TRBJ1-6; cdr3_nt: TGTGCTAGTGGTTTTAAGGAGGCGAATTCACCCCTCCACTTT; cdr3_aa: CASGFKEANSPLHF
d_call: .; v_call: TRBV2; clone_size: .; j_call: TRBJ1-3; cdr3_nt: TGTGCCAGCAGAGCGAGGACAGTTAAATATGGAAACACCATATATTTT; cdr3_aa: CASRARTVKYGNTIYF
d_call: .; v_call: TRBV11-3; clone_size: once; j_call: TRBJ2-5; cdr3_nt: TGTGCCAGCAGCTTAGCCTCTCAGGAGACCCAGTACTTC; cdr3_aa: CASSLASQETQYF
d_call: .; v_call: TRBV5-6; clone_size: .; j_call: TRBJ1-2; cdr3_nt: TGTGCCAGCAGCTCCTACGCGGGCTATGGCTACACCTTC; cdr3_aa: CASSSYAGYGYTF
d_call: TRBD2; v_call: TRBV29-1; clone_size: .; j_call: TRBJ2-1; cdr3_nt: TGCAGCGTCCCTCTAGCGGGGGCCTCTTACAATGAGCAGTTCTTC; cdr3_aa: CSVPLAGASYNEQFF
d_call: .; v_call: TRBV15; clone_size: once; j_call: TRBJ1-1; cdr3_nt: TGTGCCACCAGCAGTTCACAGGTTGGGTCAGCTTTCTTT; cdr3_aa: CATSSSQVGSAFF
d_call: TRBD2; v_call: TRBV5-6; clone_size: .; j_call: TRBJ2-7; cdr3_nt: TGTGCCAGCAGCTTGAGGGGCGGGGGGGGTTCCTACGAGCAGTACTTC; cdr3_aa: CASSLRGGGGSYEQYF
d_call: .; v_call: TRBV4-1; clone_size: .; j_call: TRBJ1-1; cdr3_nt: TGCGCCAGCAGCCGGGCAGGAGGGGTGACTGAAGCTTTCTTT; cdr3_aa: CASSRAGGVTEAFF
d_call: TRBD1; v_call: TRBV7-6; clone_size: .; j_call: TRBJ2-2; cdr3_nt: TGTGCCAGCAGCTCAGGACAGGGGATGAACACCGGGGAGCTGTTTTTT; cdr3_aa: CASSSGQGMNTGELFF
d_call: .; v_call: TRBV4-3; clone_size: .; j_call: TRBJ1-4; cdr3_nt: TGCGCCAGCAGCCACGCGAACCGGGTCGATCTGTTTTTT; cdr3_aa: CASSHANRVDLFF
d_call: .; v_call: TRBV14; clone_size: once; j_call: TRBJ1-2; cdr3_nt: TGTGCCAGCAGCCCCGTCGACAGAAACTATGGCTACACCTTC; cdr3_aa: CASSPVDRNYGYTF
d_call: .; v_call: TRBV21-1; clone_size: .; j_call: TRBJ1-5; cdr3_nt: TGTGCCAGCAGCAAATTTTCGGCAGGGGTCAATCAGCCCCAGCATTTT; cdr3_aa: CASSKFSAGVNQPQHF
d_call: TRBD2; v_call: TRBV19; clone_size: .; j_call: TRBJ2-7; cdr3_nt: TGTGCCAGTAGTATAGTTAGCGGGGGGTTCTACGAGCAGTACTTC; cdr3_aa: CASSIVSGGFYEQYF
d_call: .; v_call: TRBV18; clone_size: .; j_call: TRBJ2-1; cdr3_nt: TGTGCCAGCTCATCTCCTGTTAGGACACTTTACAATGAGCAGTTCTTC; cdr3_aa: CASSSPVRTLYNEQFF
d_call: .; v_call: TRBV5-1; clone_size: .; j_call: TRBJ2-3; cdr3_nt: TGCGCCAGCAGCTTGGACCCGGGGACAGATACGCAGTATTTT; cdr3_aa: CASSLDPGTDTQYF
d_call: TRBD1; v_call: TRBV6-5; clone_size: .; j_call: TRBJ2-7; cdr3_nt: TGTGCCAGCAGTTACCGCCTAACAGGGGGCGCTGTCGAGCAGTACTTC; cdr3_aa: CASSYRLTGGAVEQYF
d_call: TRBD1; v_call: TRBV30; clone_size: .; j_call: TRBJ2-7; cdr3_nt: TGTGCCTGGAGGTGGGGAACAGGGGCTTACGAGCAGTACTTC; cdr3_aa: CAWRWGTGAYEQYF
d_call: .; v_call: TRBV10-3; clone_size: .; j_call: TRBJ1-5; cdr3_nt: TGTGCCATCAGTGGGGATGGCGGGAGACAGCCCCAGCATTTT; cdr3_aa: CAISGDGGRQPQHF
d_call: .; v_call: TRBV7-9; clone_size: .; j_call: TRBJ2-3; cdr3_nt: TGTGCCAGCAGCTTACCGGGACTGTCGCCGTGGGATACGCAGTATTTT; cdr3_aa: CASSLPGLSPWDTQYF
d_call: .; v_call: TRBV7-9; clone_size: .; j_call: TRBJ1-5; cdr3_nt: TGTGCCAGCAGCGCCAACCGGGCTCCCCGGGAGAGCAATCAGCCCCAGCATTTT; cdr3_aa: CASSANRAPRESNQPQHF
d_call: .; v_call: TRBV29-1; clone_size: .; j_call: TRBJ2-1; cdr3_nt: TGCAGCGCCGCCCTAGAGACTACCATCAATGAGCAGTTCTTC; cdr3_aa: CSAALETTINEQFF
d_call: .; v_call: TRBV6-6; clone_size: .; j_call: TRBJ2-2; cdr3_nt: TGTGCCAGCAGTTCTGGGACTGCGAACACCGGGGAGCTGTTTTTT; cdr3_aa: CASSSGTANTGELFF
d_call: .; v_call: TRBV30; clone_size: .; j_call: TRBJ2-2; cdr3_nt: TGTGCCTGGAGTGTACTTTACACCGGGGAGCTGTTTTTT; cdr3_aa: CAWSVLYTGELFF
d_call: TRBD1; v_call: TRBV6-5; clone_size: .; j_call: TRBJ1-1; cdr3_nt: TGTGCCAGCAGTAAAGACAGGGAGACTGAAGCTTTCTTT; cdr3_aa: CASSKDRETEAFF
d_call: .; v_call: TRBV2; clone_size: .; j_call: TRBJ1-4; cdr3_nt: TGTGCCAGCAGACAGCGGGCAGGGACTAATGAAAAACTGTTTTTT; cdr3_aa: CASRQRAGTNEKLFF
d_call: TRBD1; v_call: TRBV7-8; clone_size: .; j_call: TRBJ2-1; cdr3_nt: TGTGCCAGCAGCTTTGGGACAGAGTCCTACAATGAGCAGTTCTTC; cdr3_aa: CASSFGTESYNEQFF
d_call: .; v_call: TRBV18; clone_size: once; j_call: TRBJ2-7; cdr3_nt: TGTGCCAGCTCACCGCAGGATACCTACGAGCAGTACTTC; cdr3_aa: CASSPQDTYEQYF
d_call: .; v_call: TRBV6-6; clone_size: .; j_call: TRBJ2-3; cdr3_nt: TGTGCCAGCATTAAAGACTATAGCACAGATACGCAGTATTTT; cdr3_aa: CASIKDYSTDTQYF
d_call: .; v_call: TRBV7-8; clone_size: .; j_call: TRBJ1-1; cdr3_nt: TGTGCCAGCAGCTTACCGGGGGGGACCACTGAAGCTTTCTTT; cdr3_aa: CASSLPGGTTEAFF
d_call: .; v_call: TRBV7-2; clone_size: once; j_call: TRBJ1-2; cdr3_nt: TGTGCCAGCAGCCCTAGCCCCGCCAAGAAGGGCTATGGCTACACCTTC; cdr3_aa: CASSPSPAKKGYGYTF
d_call: .; v_call: TRBV7-2; clone_size: .; j_call: TRBJ1-1; cdr3_nt: TGTGCCAGCAGCCAGCCTACAGGGTTTACAACTTTCTTT; cdr3_aa: CASSQPTGFTTFF